One sample yielded the 28 T cell receptor beta chains listed below, sequenced in a study of blood T cell repertoires in COVID-19. Sequenced by immunoSEQ multiplex PCR; TCRdb stores in-frame clones only, minus some. The sample yields under 200,000 clones, around 80% seen once. The specimen sequenced was peripheral blood. The origin of the receptors is a man between 60 and 70 years old with acute or convalescent COVID-19.

This clone was seen a handful of times. This chain uses TRBV23-1 with TRBJ1-5, with TRBD1 matching 9 bases. TRBV23-1 is known as an ORF, though its function is uncertain. The CDR3 spans 19 residues. V lost 4 bases, J lost 4 bases, and 17 bases stayed unmatched. In DNA form, the CDR3 reads TGCGCCAGCAGTCTATCCGGGACAGGGAGGGACCGGTCGAATCAGCCCCAGCATTTT. Residues: CASSLSGTGRDRSNQPQHF.

Comment on this clone: The junction and the germline gene differ at one end; a read error may be behind it. The rearrangement links TRBV2 to TRBJ2-5; 7 bases match TRBD1. CDR3 length: 15 amino acids. CDR1 and CDR2 (germline): SNHLY, FYNNEI. CDR3 region: CASREDSGGGETQYF. CDR3 nucleotide sequence: TGTGCCAGCAGGGAAGATTCAGGGGGTGGCGAGACCCAGTACTTC.

The V gene is TRBV9, the J gene TRBJ1-4; no definite D call. This CDR3 has 16 residues. CDR1 and CDR2 from the germline V gene are SGDLS and YYNGEE. Between the trimmed V and J ends, which lost 0 bases and 2 bases, there was a span of 11 bases. The CDR3: CASSVESGFTNEKLFF. The CDR3, as DNA: TGTGCCAGCAGCGTAGAAAGCGGGTTTACTAATGAAAAACTGTTTTTT.

The chain employs TRBV9 and TRBJ1-1; 8 bases are a match to TRBD1. The junction had 4 bases not matched to a gene; V was cut back by 3 bases and J by 3 bases. In germline, CDR1 is SGDLS, CDR2 YYNGEE. The CDR3 is 14 residues long. The DNA for the CDR3 is TGTGCCAGCAGCGCTAGGACAGGGCACACTGAAGCTTTCTTT. Translation: CASSARTGHTEAFF.

The V and J genes are TRBV7-2 and TRBJ1-4, with D unclear. CDR1 and CDR2 (germline): SGHTA, FQGNSA. V was clipped by 1 base and J by 0 bases, with 15 bases between them. The CDR3 is 18 amino acids. CDR3 nucleotides: TGTGCCAGCAGCTTAGGTTTGTCGGTTACTGCAACTAATGAAAAACTGTTTTTT. Translating gives CASSLGLSVTATNEKLFF.

This chain links TRBV6-2 or TRBV6-3 with TRBJ2-4, with 11 bases matching TRBD1. Germline lookup yields CDR1 MNHEY and CDR2 SVGEGT. The CDR3 contains 15 residues. J was trimmed by 8 bases and V by 6 bases; bases with no gene match: 9. This CDR3 is CASSVGDRGVDIQYF. Written as DNA, the CDR3 is TGTGCCAGCAGCGTTGGGGACAGGGGGGTGGACATTCAGTACTTC.

This chain uses TRBV7-3 with TRBJ1-2, with 7 bases matching TRBD1. The length of the CDR3 is 14 residues. From germline, CDR1 is SGHTA and CDR2 FQGTGA. V lost 1 base, J lost 10 bases, and 9 bases stayed unmatched. The DNA for the CDR3 is TGTGCCAGCAGCTTAAAACCGGAGGGGGCGCACTACACCTTC. This codes for CASSLKPEGAHYTF.

This chain uses TRBV5-1 with TRBJ1-3; TRBD1 matches 7 bases. CDR1 is SGHRS, CDR2 YFSETQ, per germline. The ends lost 5 bases at V and 1 base at J; junction bases unmatched: 12. CDR3 size: 17 residues. The CDR3 loop reads CASSNRQGARSGNTIYF. CDR3 DNA sequence: TGCGCCAGCAGTAACCGACAGGGCGCCAGGTCTGGAAACACCATATATTTT. Filled out from reference TRBV5-1 and TRBJ1-3, the complete variable domain reads KAGVTQTPRYLIKTRGQQVTLSCSPISGHRSVSWYQQTPGQGLQFLFEYFSETQRNKGNFPGRFSGRQFSNSRSEMNVSTLELGDSALYLCASSNRQGARSGNTIYFGEGSWLTVV.

The chain carries TRBV12-3 or TRBV12-4 and TRBJ2-2; 7 bases match TRBD1. This CDR3 region has 13 residues. The V and J ends lost 7 bases and 5 bases, in that order; junction bases with no gene match: 4. In DNA, the CDR3 is TGTGCCAGCAAGAAACAGGGGACCGGGGAGCTGTTTTTT. Encoded protein: CASKKQGTGELFF.

This chain links TRBV9 with TRBJ2-3, with 11 positions matching TRBD2. The CDR3 loop spans 15 amino acids. Germline V gene data show CDR1 as SGDLS and CDR2 as YYNGEE. V was clipped by 4 bases and J by 6 bases; unmatched bases: 7. The CDR3 DNA reads as TGTGCCAGCAGCTTTAGCGGGAGGGCTACGGATACGCAGTATTTT. This gives the protein CASSFSGRATDTQYF.

This clone ranks as medium-sized. The chain links TRBV29-1 to TRBJ2-7; 7 bases align to TRBD1. Trimming removed 0 bases from V and 4 bases from J; junction bases left unmatched: 15. CDR3 length: 17 residues. Germline assignment: CDR1 SQVTM and CDR2 ANQGSEA. The CDR3 reads CSVEDREGGESAYEQYF. The CDR3, as DNA: TGCAGCGTTGAAGATCGGGAAGGGGGCGAGTCGGCTTACGAGCAGTACTTC.

The chain combines TRBV29-1 with TRBJ1-3; 9 nucleotides agree with TRBD1. The length of the CDR3 is 15 residues. CDR1 and CDR2 (germline): SQVTM, ANQGSEA. Trimming took 3 bases from V and 3 from J; bases not matched to a gene: 6. This CDR3 reads CSVDQPDRGGNTIYF. The CDR3 DNA sequence: TGCAGCGTTGATCAACCGGACAGGGGTGGAAACACCATATATTTT.

The CDR3 DNA reads as TGTGCCAGCACCCCGGGACTTTACTCCTACGAGCAGTACTTC. The encoded protein is CASTPGLYSYEQYF. The V gene is TRBV6-5, the J gene TRBJ2-7, with D perhaps matching TRBD2 (6 bases). Germline V gives CDR1 MNHEY, CDR2 SVGAGI. The CDR3 covers 14 residues. The V gene lost 7 bases and the J gene lost 0 bases, with 13 bases spanning the gap.

The chain couples TRBV2 to TRBJ1-1; D may be TRBD1 (5 bases). Trimming took off 10 bases at V and 0 bases at J, with 15 bases between the two ends. Looked up from germline, CDR1 is SNHLY and CDR2 is FYNNEI. The CDR3 totals 14 residues. The CDR3 is CATLGGGMNTEAFF. CDR3 bases: TGTGCCACCCTCGGGGGGGGAATGAACACTGAAGCTTTCTTT.

This chain uses TRBV6-1 with TRBJ2-7, with a possible D match to TRBD2 (6 bases). Trimming cost V 7 bases and J 2 bases, with 12 bases left between them. The CDR3 covers 13 residues. Germline V gene sequence: CDR1 MNHNS, CDR2 SASEGT. CDR3 amino acids: CASKEPGAYEQYF. The DNA of the CDR3 is TGTGCCAGCAAGGAACCGGGAGCCTACGAGCAGTACTTC.

The chain carries TRBV20-1 and TRBJ2-1; TRBD2 matches at 13 bases. The CDR3 is made up of 15 amino acids. V was clipped by 3 bases and J by 6 bases; unmatched bases: 5. Germline CDR1 reads DFQATT; CDR2 reads SNEGSKA (reference sequence). For the CDR3, the DNA is TGCAGTGCTAGTAGCGGGACTAGCGGGACCAATGAGCAGTTCTTC. It specifies CSASSGTSGTNEQFF.

This chain connects TRBV2 to TRBJ1-5; no firm D call. V lost 5 bases and J 5 bases, leaving 13 bases between the germline ends. The CDR3 extends over 14 amino acids. Germline CDR1 is SNHLY and CDR2 is FYNNEI. CDR3 bases: TGTGCCAGCAGTACTGACACTCTATATCAGCCCCAGCATTTT. The encoded protein is CASSTDTLYQPQHF. Full variable domain (rest looked up from reference TRBV2 and TRBJ1-5): EPEVTQTPSHQVTQMGQEVILRCVPISNHLYFYWYRQILGQKVEFLVSFYNNEISEKSEIFDDQFSVERPDGSNFTLKIRSTKLEDSAMYFCASSTDTLYQPQHFGDGTRLSIL.

The chain couples TRBV20-1 to TRBJ2-1, with 9 bases matching TRBD2. J lost 9 bases, V lost 3 bases, and 9 bases had no gene match. This CDR3 has 14 amino acids. Germline CDR1 is DFQATT and CDR2 is SNEGSKA (reference sequence). Here the CDR3 reads CSASRASGVGEQFF. CDR3 bases: TGCAGTGCTAGTAGGGCTAGCGGGGTTGGTGAGCAGTTCTTC.

The chain is built from TRBV25-1 and TRBJ2-5; D may be TRBD1 (5 bases). This CDR3 has 15 residues. The V end lost 4 bases, the J end lost 5 bases, and 17 bases lay between the germline ends. CDR1 is MGHDK and CDR2 is SYGVNS in the germline V gene. For the CDR3, the DNA is TGTGCCAGCAGTGGTCAGGGTCATGGGGCGGAGACCCAGTACTTC. It specifies CASSGQGHGAETQYF. The whole variable domain, filled in from reference TRBV25-1 and TRBJ2-5, reads EADIYQTPRYLVIGTGKKITLECSQTMGHDKMYWYQQDPGMELHLIHYSYGVNSTEKGDLSSESTVSRIRTEHFPLTLESARPSHTSQYLCASSGQGHGAETQYFGPGTRLLVL.

A note on this clone: The same CDR3 is also encoded by other DNA sequences in this sample. The V gene is TRBV3-1 (or the pseudogene TRBV3-2), the J gene TRBJ1-2; D is undetermined. Germline assignment: CDR1 LGHDT and CDR2 YNNKEL (reference sequence). V shed 0 bases and J shed 5 bases, with 7 bases lying between them. This CDR3 has 13 residues. The CDR3 is CASSQDRLYGYTF. CDR3 in DNA: TGTGCCAGCAGCCAAGACAGGCTGTATGGCTACACCTTC.

The chain couples TRBV7-2 to TRBJ1-2; possible D gene TRBD1, 5 bases. The CDR3 contains 16 residues. CDR1 SGHTA and CDR2 FQGNSA come from the germline V gene. Deletions cut 5 bases from V and 8 bases from J, with 24 bases between. CDR3 bases: TGTGCCAGCAGCCTCGCATCGGGACTCCTAACCGGGGGCTACACCTTC. Protein product: CASSLASGLLTGGYTF. The full variable domain, completed using reference TRBV7-2 and TRBJ1-2, is GAGVSQSPSNKVTEKGKDVELRCDPISGHTALYWYRQSLGQGLEFLIYFQGNSAPDKSGLPSDRFSAERTGGSVSTLTIQRTQQEDSAVYLCASSLASGLLTGGYTFGSGTRLTVV.

The chain couples TRBV4-1 to TRBJ2-7; 8 positions match TRBD1. The ends lost 1 base at V and 3 bases at J; junction bases unmatched: 5. CDR1 and CDR2 from the germline V gene are MGHRA and YSYEKL. This CDR3 has 15 residues. The CDR3 DNA sequence: TGCGCCAGCAGCCAAGCAGGGGGCGCGAACTACGAGCAGTACTTC. It encodes CASSQAGGANYEQYF.

This CDR3 reads CATLAGPNTGELFF. The CDR3 bases are TGTGCCACCCTAGCGGGGCCGAACACCGGGGAGCTGTTTTTT. The rearrangement uses TRBV10-3 and TRBJ2-2; 9 bases agree with TRBD2. Germline CDR1 ENHRY, CDR2 SYGVKD. Losses at the gene ends were 10 bases for V and 0 bases for J; bases not matched to a gene: 3. The CDR3 totals 14 residues.

This sequence joins TRBV18 and TRBJ2-5, with TRBD2 identical over 14 bases. J lost 3 bases, V lost 6 bases, and 3 bases had no gene match. The CDR3 covers 15 residues. The germline CDR1 and CDR2 sequences are KGHSH and LQKENI. CDR3 nucleotide sequence: TGTGCCAGCTCTCAGGGACTAGCGGGAGAAGAGACCCAGTACTTC. Protein product: CASSQGLAGEETQYF. The variable domain in full, with the rest retrieved from reference TRBV18 and TRBJ2-5, is NAGVMQNPRHLVRRRGQEARLRCSPMKGHSHVYWYRQLPEEGLKFMVYLQKENIIDESGMPKERFSAEFPKEGPSILRIQQVVRGDSAAYFCASSQGLAGEETQYFGPGTRLLVL.

CDR3 nucleotides: TGTGCCAGTAGTATCGGGGGAGAAAGTCAGTACTTC. It encodes CASSIGGESQYF. The V call is TRBV19, the J call TRBJ2-7; tentative D call: TRBD2 (6 bases). The ends were cut back, 3 bases at V and 10 bases at J, with 13 bases in the middle. This CDR3 is 12 amino acids long. CDR1 is LNHDA and CDR2 is SQIVND in the germline V gene (reference sequence).

The rearrangement uses TRBV10-2 and TRBJ1-2; 8 nucleotides agree with TRBD1. Trimming took 8 bases from V and 1 from J; bases not matched to a gene: 9. Germline-derived CDR1 and CDR2 are WSHSY and SAAADI. The CDR3 length is 15 residues. Here the CDR3 reads CASVRQGAYNYGYTF. In DNA form, the CDR3 reads TGCGCCAGCGTACGCCAGGGGGCGTATAACTATGGCTACACCTTC.

The rearrangement uses TRBV5-1 and TRBJ2-1; 7 bases fit TRBD2. Germline CDR1 is SGHRS and CDR2 is YFSETQ. This CDR3 is 15 amino acids long. V gave up 0 bases and J gave up 6 bases; unmatched junction bases: 6. The CDR3 region has the DNA TGCGCCAGCAGCTTGGCCAGCGGGATTGGCAATGAGCAGTTCTTC. This translates into CASSLASGIGNEQFF.

This clone showed up just a few times. V is TRBV12-3 or TRBV12-4 and J is TRBJ2-1; 7 positions match TRBD2. V trimming: 10 bases; J trimming: 4 bases; junction bases outside the gene matches: 4. CDR3 length: 12 amino acids. CDR3: CATRGGYNEQFF. The CDR3 nucleotides read TGTGCCACTCGCGGGGGATACAATGAGCAGTTCTTC.